This entry concerns a single TCR beta chain. This entry belongs to a study of blood T cell repertoires in COVID-19. Some clones are missing from TCRdb's copy, which holds only in-frame ones; the method was immunoSEQ multiplex PCR. This table holds a few hundred thousand clones, roughly nine tenths found once. Per germline, CDR1 KGHSH and CDR2 LQKENI. V dropped 1 base and J dropped 4 bases, with 11 bases sitting between them. The CDR3 contains 15 residues. Sequencing input: peripheral blood. V and J are TRBV18 and TRBJ2-1; D perhaps matches TRBD1 (5 bases). This clonotype was sampled from a man aged 40-49 years with acute or convalescent COVID-19. CDR3 sequence: CASSPRTGVYNEQFF. DNA of the CDR3: TGTGCCAGCTCACCACGAACAGGAGTATACAATGAGCAGTTCTTC.